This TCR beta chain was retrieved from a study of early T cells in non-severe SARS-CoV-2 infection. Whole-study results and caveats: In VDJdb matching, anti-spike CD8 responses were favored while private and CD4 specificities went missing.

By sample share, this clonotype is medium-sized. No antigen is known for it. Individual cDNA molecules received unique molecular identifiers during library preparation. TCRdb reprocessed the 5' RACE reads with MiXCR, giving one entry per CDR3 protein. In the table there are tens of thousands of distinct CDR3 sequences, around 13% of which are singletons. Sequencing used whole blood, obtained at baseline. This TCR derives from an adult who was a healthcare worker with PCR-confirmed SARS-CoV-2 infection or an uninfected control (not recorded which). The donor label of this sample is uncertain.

CDR3 sequence reads: CASGDRGAADTQYF. Here the CDR3 DNA reads TGTGCCAGCGGGGACAGGGGAGCGGCAGATACGCAGTATTTT. The gene calls are TRBV27 and TRBJ2-3; 10 bases agree with TRBD1. Losses at the gene ends were 8 bases for V and 4 bases for J; bases not matched to a gene: 6. CDR1 is MNHEY and CDR2 is SMNVEV in the germline V gene (reference sequence). CDR3 length equals 14 residues.